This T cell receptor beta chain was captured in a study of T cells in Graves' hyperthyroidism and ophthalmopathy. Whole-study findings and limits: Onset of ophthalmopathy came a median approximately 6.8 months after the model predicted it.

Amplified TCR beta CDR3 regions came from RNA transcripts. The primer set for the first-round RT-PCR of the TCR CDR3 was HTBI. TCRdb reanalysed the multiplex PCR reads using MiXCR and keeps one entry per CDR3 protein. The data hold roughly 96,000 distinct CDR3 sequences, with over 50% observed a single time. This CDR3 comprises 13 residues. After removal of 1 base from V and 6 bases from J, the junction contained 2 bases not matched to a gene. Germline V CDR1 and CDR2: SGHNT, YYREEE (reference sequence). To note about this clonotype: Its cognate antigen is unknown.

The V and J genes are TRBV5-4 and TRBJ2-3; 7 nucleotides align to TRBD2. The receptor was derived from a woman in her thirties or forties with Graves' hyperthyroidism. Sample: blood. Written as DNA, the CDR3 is TGTGCCAGCAGCTTGTGGGGAGGGGATACGCAGTATTTT. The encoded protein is CASSLWGGDTQYF.